What follows are 13 T cell receptor beta chains derived from one specimen sequenced in a study of blood T cell repertoires in COVID-19. TCRdb's table, derived via immunoSEQ multiplex PCR, lists solely in-frame clones and lacks some. The table includes tens of thousands of clones, approximately 87% detected once. The sample consisted of peripheral blood. The source is a human donor in a cohort sampled during active COVID-19.

The chain couples TRBV4-2 to TRBJ2-7; D uncertain. V shed 3 bases and J shed 3 bases, with 3 bases lying between them. Per the germline V gene, CDR1 is LGHNA and CDR2 is YNFKEQ. This CDR3 has 11 residues. The CDR3 loop is CASSHVYEQYF. The CDR3 DNA sequence: TGTGCCAGCAGCCACGTCTACGAGCAGTACTTC.

The chain is built from TRBV11-2 and TRBJ1-1; no clear D. V gave up 4 bases and J gave up 12 bases, with 15 bases separating them. This CDR3 is built from 12 residues. Germline V CDR1 and CDR2: SGHAT, FQNNGV. CDR3 nucleotides: TGTGCCAGCAGCTCCCCCGGCCGGGAAACTTTCTTT. It specifies CASSSPGRETFF.

The chain employs TRBV6-5 and TRBJ2-2; tentatively, D is TRBD1 (6 bases). Germline V CDR1 and CDR2: MNHEY, SVGAGI. CDR3 size: 15 residues. Trimming shortened V by 8 bases and J by 4 bases, and 17 bases separated the two germline ends. The CDR3 spells CASFFQDSFTGELFF. CDR3 coding DNA: TGTGCCAGCTTCTTCCAGGACAGTTTCACCGGGGAGCTGTTTTTT.

In this sample, this clone turned up many times. The chain carries TRBV28 and TRBJ1-4; D unclear. Per the germline V gene, CDR1 is MDHEN and CDR2 is SYDVKM. The germline V and J ends were trimmed by 5 bases and 8 bases, with 27 bases remaining between them. This CDR3 is 18 amino acids long. The CDR3 sequence: CASSPSTVTGLGLEKLFF. The CDR3 bases are TGTGCCAGCAGTCCCTCAACGGTGACTGGACTAGGGTTAGAAAAACTGTTTTTT.

This clone has a handful of counts. The chain is built from TRBV24-1 and TRBJ2-1, with 7 bases aligning to TRBD1. The V and J ends lost 3 bases and 6 bases, in that order; junction bases with no gene match: 1. This CDR3 comprises 13 residues. The germline V gene encodes CDR1 KGHDR and CDR2 SFDVKD. CDR3 sequence: CATSDDRVNEQFF. CDR3 DNA: TGTGCCACCAGTGATGACAGGGTCAATGAGCAGTTCTTC.

This chain links TRBV28 with TRBJ1-5; D may be TRBD1 (5 bases). The germline gives CDR1 MDHEN, CDR2 SYDVKM. The CDR3 sequence is 13 residues long. V was shortened by 8 bases and J by 7 bases, with 15 bases between the two germline ends. CDR3 sequence: CASWWTSRQPQHF. The CDR3 nucleotides read TGTGCCAGCTGGTGGACATCCCGGCAGCCCCAGCATTTT. The full variable domain, its missing parts supplied by reference TRBV28 and TRBJ1-5, is DVKVTQSSRYLVKRTGEKVFLECVQDMDHENMFWYRQDPGLGLRLIYFSYDVKMKEKGDIPEGYSVSREKKERFSLILESASTNQTSMYLCASWWTSRQPQHFGDGTRLSIL.

The gene calls are TRBV5-1 and TRBJ2-1; 11 bases agree with TRBD1. The CDR3 runs to 15 residues. Looked up from germline, CDR1 is SGHRS and CDR2 is YFSETQ. V was clipped by 2 bases and J by 4 bases; unmatched bases: 2. In DNA form, the CDR3 reads TGCGCCAGCAGCTTCGGACAGGGGGCTTACAATGAGCAGTTCTTC. It translates to CASSFGQGAYNEQFF. Filled out from reference TRBV5-1 and TRBJ2-1, the complete variable domain reads KAGVTQTPRYLIKTRGQQVTLSCSPISGHRSVSWYQQTPGQGLQFLFEYFSETQRNKGNFPGRFSGRQFSNSRSEMNVSTLELGDSALYLCASSFGQGAYNEQFFGPGTRLTVL.

There are many counts of this clone. The CDR3 loop is CASSHRGTGELFF. Here the CDR3 DNA reads TGTGCCAGCAGTCACAGGGGTACCGGGGAGCTGTTTTTT. The genes are TRBV27 and TRBJ2-2; TRBD1 agrees at 7 bases. Germline V gene data show CDR1 as MNHEY and CDR2 as SMNVEV (reference sequence). Trimming removed 5 bases from V and 5 bases from J; junction bases left unmatched: 2. The CDR3 has 13 residues.

V usage is TRBV28 and J usage is TRBJ1-1; 7 bases match TRBD1. J lost 7 bases, V lost 3 bases, and 5 bases had no gene match. This CDR3 has 13 residues. Germline V gene sequence: CDR1 MDHEN, CDR2 SYDVKM. The DNA of the CDR3 is TGTGCCAGCAGTTTTCGACAGGGCAGTGAAGCTTTCTTT. Its translation: CASSFRQGSEAFF.

The V gene is TRBV21-1, the J gene TRBJ2-7; TRBD2 reflects the table's D call only, with no check against the DNA. TRBV21-1 is a pseudogene locus. The CDR3 loop spans 11 amino acids. CDR3 sequence reads: CASSKASEQYF. In nucleotides, the CDR3 is TGTGCCAGCAGCAAAGCTAGCGAGCAGTACTTC.

The chain combines TRBV12-3 or TRBV12-4 with TRBJ2-1; 10 bases are shared with TRBD2. Trimming cost V 7 bases and J 8 bases; bases outside gene matches: 5. The CDR3 sequence is 13 residues long. CDR3 DNA sequence: TGTGCCAGCAATCCCGGGACTAGCGATGAGCAGTTCTTC. Amino acid sequence: CASNPGTSDEQFF.

The chain links TRBV7-6 to TRBJ1-1, with D hard to call. Per the germline V gene, CDR1 is SGHVS and CDR2 is FNYEAQ. The germline V and J ends were trimmed by 3 bases and 1 base, with 12 bases remaining between them. The CDR3 is 15 residues long. CDR3 residues: CASSFAMAGNTEAFF. The CDR3 bases are TGTGCCAGCAGCTTCGCAATGGCGGGGAACACTGAAGCTTTCTTT.

This clone appeared a single time. The gene calls are TRBV6-5 and TRBJ2-3; D possibly corresponds to TRBD2 (6 bases). Germline V lookup: CDR1 MNHEY, CDR2 SVGAGI. This CDR3 spans 14 amino acids. Trimming shortened V by 8 bases and J by 5 bases, and 17 bases separated the two germline ends. For the CDR3, the DNA is TGTGCCAGCTCCCGAACGGAGGGGAGAGATACGCAGTATTTT. This sequence encodes CASSRTEGRDTQYF.